The clone carrying this T cell receptor (beta chain) was observed a handful of times. Clones were read by immunoSEQ multiplex PCR, and TCRdb kept only the in-frame ones, dropping some. The sample lists approximately 120,000 clones, over 75% occurring once. The sample comes from a study of blood T cell repertoires in COVID-19. Looking at the study overall: Italy, Spain and the United States were the sources of the convalescent and acute COVID-19 samples. PBMCs, B-cell-depleted T cells, or T cells provided the cDNA or gDNA that made up the material.

The germline gives CDR1 SGDLS, CDR2 YYNGEE. CDR3 length: 15 amino acids. With V trimmed by 3 bases and J by 6 bases, 8 bases remained unmatched. The rearrangement uses TRBV9 and TRBJ2-2, with 7 bases matching TRBD2. Sequenced sample: peripheral blood. The sequence came from a man at least 80 years old with active or convalescent COVID-19. CDR3 protein: CASSAQTSFAGELFF. The CDR3 nucleotides read TGTGCCAGCAGCGCCCAGACTAGCTTCGCCGGGGAGCTGTTTTTT.